A selection of T cell receptor beta chains follows, all from one sample in a study of CD8+CD57+ T cells in acquired aplastic anemia. TCRdb re-called the reads with MiXCR, one entry per CDR3 protein. The repertoire has a few hundred thousand distinct CDR3 sequences, approximately 79% of them found once; the top ten carry approximately 40%. Sequences were obtained from sorted CD4+, CD8+, or CD8+CD57+ T cells (not recorded which) from PBMCs. The receptors shown here come from a human donor with aplastic anemia. The CDR3 runs from the conserved cysteine through the conserved F or W. D genes are given only for firm matches. Expanded clones get a size class; other rows say once, few or many, or leave the size out.

d_gene | abundance | j_gene | v_gene | CDR3nt | CDR3aa
NA | NA | TRBJ2-3 | TRBV5-5 | TGTGCCAGCAGCTTCCTACAAGGTCCCGATACGCAGTATTTT | CASSFLQGPDTQYF
TRBD1 | NA | TRBJ2-5 | TRBV7-3 | TGTGCCAGCAGCTCAGGGGGCAGGGCAAAAGCGACCGAGTACTTC | CASSSGGRAKATEYF
NA | once | TRBJ2-5 | TRBV7-3 | TGTGCCAGCAGTTCAATTCAAGGGTCGGGGGCTGGGGAGACCCAGTACTTC | CASSSIQGSGAGETQYF
NA | NA | TRBJ2-3 | TRBV7-8 | TGTGCCAGCAGCCCAACGTCTAGCTACAGTGGGCAAGACACGCAGTATTTT | CASSPTSSYSGQDTQYF
NA | NA | TRBJ2-5 | TRBV15 | TGTGCCACCAGCAGAGGGGCAGACCACGATACCCAGTACTTC | CATSRGADHDTQYF
NA | once | TRBJ2-1 | TRBV5-1 | TGTGCCAGCAGCTTAGCCAGGGGTGCCTCCAATGAGCAGTTCTTC | CASSLARGASNEQFF
NA | NA | TRBJ1-2 | TRBV9 | TGTGCCAGCAGCTTGACGGGGGACGCCCACTATGTTGACACCTTC | CASSLTGDAHYVDTF
TRBD2 | NA | TRBJ2-3 | TRBV10-3 | TGTGCCATCAGTGAAGGACTAGCGGGGGCCCCAGATACGCAGTATTTT | CAISEGLAGAPDTQYF
NA | NA | TRBJ1-2 | TRBV7-6 | TGTGCCAGCAGCCCCCCCGGGGGGGGCTATGGCTACACCTTC | CASSPPGGGYGYTF
NA | once | TRBJ2-7 | TRBV9 | TGTGCCAGTAGTATTAACCAGAAAGCCTGCAATGAGCAGTACTTC | CASSINQKACNEQYF
TRBD1 | NA | TRBJ1-6 | TRBV5-1 | TGCGCCAGCAGCAGAGGGACAGGGGGACCCCTCCACTTT | CASSRGTGGPLHF
NA | NA | TRBJ2-5 | TRBV7-3 | TGTGCCTACGAAGTAGCGGCATACCGAGAGTCCTGGTACTTC | CAYEVAAYRESWYF
NA | many | TRBJ1-3 | TRBV5-6 | TGTGCCAGCAGCTTGGCTTCGTTTAGGGGCACCATATATTTT | CASSLASFRGTIYF
TRBD1 | once | TRBJ2-3 | TRBV7-9 | TGTGCCAGCAGCGCCGGGACAGGGGACAATGAGCAGTTC | CASSAGTGDNEQF
NA | NA | TRBJ2-5 | TRBV29-1 | TGCAGCGTAGTTCGTAGGGAGACCCAGTACTTC | CSVVRRETQYF
NA | NA | TRBJ2-7 | TRBV7-3 | TGTGCCAGCAGCTTAGGCCGGACAGTTACCTACGAGCAGTACTTC | CASSLGRTVTYEQYF
TRBD1 | NA | TRBJ1-1 | TRBV4-2 | TGTGCCAGCAGCCAAGACTTGGGGACAGGGGTTACTGAAGCTTTCTTT | CASSQDLGTGVTEAFF
TRBD1 | NA | TRBJ2-1 | TRBV5-5 | TGTGCCAGCAGCACGACAGGGGAAACCTACAATGAGCAGTTCTTC | CASSTTGETYNEQFF
NA | NA | TRBJ2-3 | TRBV19 | TGTGCCAGTAGTATCCGAGGGGTAAGCACAGATACGCAGTATTTT | CASSIRGVSTDTQYF
TRBD1 | NA | TRBJ1-6 | TRBV19 | TGTGCCAGTACCGTACAGGGGAGCTCCTATAATTCACCCCTCCACTTT | CASTVQGSSYNSPLHF
NA | NA | TRBJ1-2 | TRBV11-1 | TGTGCCAGCAGCTTAATTTCCAAGACAGATGGCTACACCTTC | CASSLISKTDGYTF
TRBD2 | NA | TRBJ2-1 | TRBV6-1 | TGTGCCAGCACCATGGGGGGGGAAACCTACAATGAGCAGTTCTTC | CASTMGGETYNEQFF
TRBD1 | NA | TRBJ2-7 | TRBV6-4 | TGTGCCAGCAGTAACGTGCAGGGGGCCAACGTGGCGTACTTC | CASSNVQGANVAYF
TRBD2 | NA | TRBJ2-6 | TRBV19 | TGTGCCAGCACCATAGCGGGGGGCTCCTCCGGGGCGCAGGTCCTCACTTTC | CASTIAGGSSGAQVLTF
TRBD2 | NA | TRBJ2-3 | TRBV2 | TGTGCCAGCAGCGATGCGGGAGGTCACGATACGCAGTATTTT | CASSDAGGHDTQYF
NA | NA | TRBJ2-7 | TRBV6-5 | TGTGCCAGCAGCGTAGGCAGCCTCACCTACGAGCAGTACTTC | CASSVGSLTYEQYF
TRBD2 | NA | TRBJ2-1 | TRBV4-3 | TGCGCCAGCAGCGCGGGAGTGGGGAATGAGCAGTTCTTC | CASSAGVGNEQFF
NA | NA | TRBJ1-6 | TRBV7-8 | TGTGCCAGCAGCTTAGCGGGAGGTTCCGGTACGCATAATTCACCCCTCCACTTT | CASSLAGGSGTHNSPLHF
NA | NA | TRBJ2-2 | TRBV11-2 | TGTGCCAGCAGCTGGGGAGGGGGGTACACCGGGGAGCTGTTTTTT | CASSWGGGYTGELFF
NA | NA | TRBJ2-1 | TRBV20-1 | TGCAGTGCTAGCGGCCAGGATGAGCAGTTCTTC | CSASGQDEQFF
NA | NA | TRBJ2-1 | TRBV7-2 | TGTGCCAGCAGCCTAGCCATGCACACCGATACGTTCTTC | CASSLAMHTDTFF
NA | NA | TRBJ1-1 | TRBV24-1 | TGTGCCACCAGTGATTCCGGGCAGGGGCTCGAAGCTTTCTTT | CATSDSGQGLEAFF
NA | few | TRBJ2-5 | TRBV7-8 | TGTGCCACCAGCTTGGGCGGCAGTCAAGATACCCAGTACTTC | CATSLGGSQDTQYF
NA | NA | TRBJ2-3 | TRBV7-8 | TGTGCCAGCAGCTTTCATGGAGCCGAGACAGCGCTTTTT | CASSFHGAETALF
NA | NA | TRBJ2-1 | TRBV20-1 | TGCAGTGCTATCCCCAGCCTCAATGAGCAGTTCTTC | CSAIPSLNEQFF
NA | NA | TRBJ1-1 | TRBV5-1 | TGCGCCAGCAGCTTGAAGATGAACACTGAAGCTTTCTTT | CASSLKMNTEAFF
NA | once | TRBJ1-2 | TRBV2 | TGTGCCAGCAGTGCAATGGCTGCTCTTAACTATGGCTACACCTTC | CASSAMAALNYGYTF
NA | NA | TRBJ2-3 | TRBV7-9 | NA | CASSLGETQYFGHF
TRBD2 | NA | TRBJ2-3 | TRBV20-1 | TGCAGTGCTAGAGACCTCGGGACTACGGGTACGCAGTATTTT | CSARDLGTTGTQYF
NA | NA | TRBJ2-7 | TRBV19 | TGTGCCAGTAGTATCAGGCGTTGGGGTGAGCAGTACTTC | CASSIRRWGEQYF
NA | NA | TRBJ2-2 | TRBV2 | TGTGCCAGCTTGAAGGGGACCAACACCGGGGAGCTGTTTTTT | CASLKGTNTGELFF
NA | few | TRBJ2-4 | TRBV5-8 | TGTGCCAGCAGCGTTGCTGGGGACATTCAGTACTTC | CASSVAGDIQYF
NA | few | TRBJ1-2 | TRBV20-1 | TGCAGTGCTCGCCACCTAAGGGACTTTAGTAACTATGGCTACACCTTC | CSARHLRDFSNYGYTF